One and the same sample provided the 25 T cell receptor beta chains below, sequenced in a study of shared clonotypes between healthy human individuals. Naive CD8 isolation took CD45RO-negative cells positively selected for CCR7 and excluded terminally differentiated effector memory CD45RA+ cells. Clones were sequenced by immunoSEQ multiplex PCR, and TCRdb holds only the in-frame ones, with some missing. The sample carries about 2,200,000 clones, about 93% recorded once. The sample taken for sequencing was naive CD8+ T cells from PBMCs. These receptors were taken from a man aged 18-30 years in good health. Some clones in this sample may be carry-over from other donors' samples.

The rearrangement links TRBV5-1 to TRBJ2-1, with 11 bases fitting TRBD2. Germline V gene sequence: CDR1 SGHRS, CDR2 YFSETQ. V lost 5 bases, J lost 6 bases, and 10 bases stayed unmatched. The CDR3 runs to 16 residues. The CDR3 DNA reads TGCGCCAGCAGTTCCACTAGCGGGAGTTTGGGCAATGAGCAGTTCTTC. Amino acid sequence: CASSSTSGSLGNEQFF.

The J gene is TRBJ2-7, the V gene TRBV6-5, with 7 nucleotides matching TRBD1. V trimming: 0 bases; J trimming: 3 bases; junction bases outside the gene matches: 8. The CDR3 is made up of 16 amino acids. In germline, CDR1 is MNHEY, CDR2 SVGAGI. This CDR3 is CASSYSAGTVFYEQYF. Here the CDR3 DNA reads TGTGCCAGCAGTTACTCGGCAGGGACAGTTTTCTACGAGCAGTACTTC.

The chain joins TRBV6-1 to TRBJ2-5; 10 positions match TRBD1. Looked up from germline, CDR1 is MNHNS and CDR2 is SASEGT. The CDR3 covers 18 residues. V lost 0 bases to trimming and J lost 5 bases; unmatched junction nucleotides: 12. The CDR3 spells CASSEAFGGQGFFETQYF. CDR3 nucleotide sequence: TGTGCCAGCAGTGAAGCTTTCGGGGGACAGGGGTTTTTTGAGACCCAGTACTTC.

This chain joins TRBV19 and TRBJ1-1, with TRBD1 matching over 7 bases. The CDR3 has 15 residues. V dropped 3 bases and J dropped 8; count of bases not matched to a gene: 12. The germline CDR1 and CDR2 sequences are LNHDA and SQIVND (reference sequence). The CDR3 nucleotides are TGTGCCAGTAGTATTTTCTTCGGGGACAGCCAGGAAGCTTTCTTT. It encodes CASSIFFGDSQEAFF.

The genes are TRBV6-1 and TRBJ2-7; 7 nucleotides agree with TRBD1. V shed 4 bases and J 1 base; nucleotides not matched to a gene: 4. The CDR3 totals 14 residues. Germline-derived CDR1 and CDR2 are MNHNS and SASEGT. The CDR3 region has the DNA TGTGCCAGCAGTGTCTGGGACAGTTCCTACGAGCAGTACTTC. Translated: CASSVWDSSYEQYF.

J is TRBJ2-7 and V is TRBV4-1; 7 positions match TRBD2. Per the germline V gene, CDR1 is MGHRA and CDR2 is YSYEKL. Trimming at V came to 4 bases and at J to 0 bases, leaving 9 bases not matched to a gene. The CDR3 runs 16 residues. The CDR3 reads CASSPSPAGSSYEQYF. CDR3 bases: TGCGCCAGCAGCCCCTCGCCAGCGGGGTCCTCCTACGAGCAGTACTTC.

CDR3 protein: CASSGVSGGENEQFF. In DNA form, the CDR3 reads TGTGCCAGCAGTGGGGTTTCTGGGGGGGAAAATGAGCAGTTCTTC. The gene calls are TRBV2 and TRBJ2-1, with 7 bases fitting TRBD2. V shed 4 bases and J 7 bases; nucleotides not matched to a gene: 10. The germline gives CDR1 SNHLY, CDR2 FYNNEI. This CDR3 has 15 amino acids.

V and J are TRBV25-1 and TRBJ2-1; 8 bases fit TRBD2. This CDR3 is 14 amino acids long. The V gene's germline CDR1 is MGHDK and CDR2 SYGVNS. Germline trimming cut 7 bases from V and 5 bases from J; bases unmatched to any gene: 7. The CDR3 spells CASNARLANNEQFF. The CDR3 nucleotides read TGTGCCAGCAACGCGAGACTAGCGAACAATGAGCAGTTCTTC.

This clone was found once. Here the CDR3 DNA reads TGTGCCAGCAGTTTAATGCGGGAGGGCAATGAGCAGTTCTTC. Translated: CASSLMREGNEQFF. This chain links TRBV27 with TRBJ2-1, with TRBD2 identical over 9 bases. This CDR3 is 14 amino acids long. Unmatched junction bases numbered 2, after V lost 2 bases and J lost 6 bases. Germline lookup yields CDR1 MNHEY and CDR2 SMNVEV (reference sequence).

In this sample, this clone turned up once. Other DNA variants within this sample encode the same CDR3. This rearrangement joins TRBV9 to TRBJ2-1, with 9 bases aligning to TRBD2. The junction had 5 bases not matched to a gene; V was cut back by 3 bases and J by 4 bases. This CDR3 region has 15 residues. CDR1 and CDR2 (germline): SGDLS, YYNGEE. CDR3 nucleotides: TGTGCCAGCAGCGCGGGACTAGCAGCTTACAATGAGCAGTTCTTC. This sequence encodes CASSAGLAAYNEQFF.

This clone has just one count. Within the sample, other DNA sequences also encode this same CDR3. The chain combines TRBV28 with TRBJ2-4, with 7 positions matching TRBD1. Germline-derived CDR1 and CDR2 are MDHEN and SYDVKM. The CDR3 totals 16 residues. The trim removed 6 bases at V and 0 bases at J, leaving 8 bases unmatched. The CDR3 loop reads CASSPRQGLAKNIQYF. The CDR3 DNA is TGTGCCAGCAGCCCAAGACAGGGTCTAGCCAAAAACATTCAGTACTTC.

The chain employs TRBV4-1 and TRBJ2-3, with a possible D match to TRBD1 (5 bases). The CDR3 contains 18 residues. Germline V CDR1 and CDR2: MGHRA, YSYEKL. Between the trimmed V and J ends, which lost 4 bases and 6 bases, there was a span of 26 bases. The CDR3 reads CASSLPTRVEKLADTQYF. The CDR3 DNA sequence: TGCGCCAGCAGCCTACCCACCAGGGTGGAAAAGCTGGCGGATACGCAGTATTTT.

This clone was picked up one time. The chain couples TRBV9 to TRBJ2-7; D call uncertain. This CDR3 spans 16 amino acids. Trimming removed 0 bases at V and 0 bases at J, with 13 bases between. Germline CDR1 is SGDLS and CDR2 is YYNGEE. The CDR3 reads CASSVGPATSSYEQYF. Written as DNA, the CDR3 is TGTGCCAGCAGCGTAGGTCCTGCGACAAGCTCCTACGAGCAGTACTTC.

The chain carries TRBV7-9 and TRBJ2-7, with D perhaps matching TRBD1 (6 bases). Looked up from germline, CDR1 is SEHNR and CDR2 is FQNEAQ (reference sequence). This CDR3 is 14 amino acids long. V dropped 5 bases and J dropped 4 bases, with 15 bases sitting between them. For the CDR3, the DNA is TGTGCCAGCAGCCACGGCGGTACAGGGTACGAGCAGTACTTC. It encodes CASSHGGTGYEQYF.

The chain links TRBV7-2 to TRBJ2-7; unclear D gene. The V and J ends lost 2 bases and 1 base respectively, with 9 bases between them. CDR3 length: 14 amino acids. Germline assignment: CDR1 SGHTA and CDR2 FQGNSA. The CDR3 DNA reads as TGTGCCAGCAGCTTAATGGTCGAATCCTACGAGCAGTACTTC. Its protein product is CASSLMVESYEQYF.

This clone has more than one count but fewer than ten. The identical CDR3 is also encoded by other nucleotide sequences in the sample. The chain couples TRBV19 to TRBJ1-5; possibly TRBD1 for D (5 bases). V lost 8 bases and J 5 bases, leaving 10 bases between the germline ends. Germline V gene data show CDR1 as LNHDA and CDR2 as SQIVND (reference sequence). CDR3 length equals 12 residues. The CDR3 loop is CASGTGDQPQHF. The CDR3 region has the DNA TGTGCCAGTGGTACGGGGGATCAGCCCCAGCATTTT. Full variable domain (missing parts from reference TRBV19 and TRBJ1-5): DGGITQSPKYLFRKEGQNVTLSCEQNLNHDAMYWYRQDPGQGLRLIYYSQIVNDFQKGDIAEGYSVSREKKESFPLTVTSAQKNPTAFYLCASGTGDQPQHFGDGTRLSIL.

The chain joins TRBV9 to TRBJ2-7; tentatively, D is TRBD1 or TRBD2 (5 bases each). The V end was cut by 4 bases, the J end by 6 bases, with 14 bases between. Germline CDR1 is SGDLS and CDR2 is YYNGEE. The CDR3 runs 13 residues. The CDR3 loop reads CASSPRLGTEQYF. DNA of the CDR3: TGTGCCAGCAGCCCCCGTTTGGGGACCGAGCAGTACTTC.

The genes are TRBV7-9 and TRBJ1-4; D gene ambiguous. Germline-derived CDR1 and CDR2 are SEHNR and FQNEAQ (reference sequence). V dropped 5 bases and J dropped 8 bases, with 12 bases sitting between them. This CDR3 region has 13 residues. The chain's CDR3 is CASSRAGGEKLFF. The CDR3 DNA follows: TGTGCCAGCAGCCGAGCCGGTGGGGAAAAACTGTTTTTT.

The chain is built from TRBV28 and TRBJ2-1, with 10 bases identical to TRBD2. The germline gives CDR1 MDHEN, CDR2 SYDVKM. The CDR3 loop spans 16 amino acids. V lost 5 bases to trimming and J lost 4 bases; unmatched junction nucleotides: 8. CDR3 sequence: CASSPSWTSGYNEQFF. As DNA, the CDR3 is TGTGCCAGCAGTCCATCTTGGACTAGCGGATACAATGAGCAGTTCTTC.

The gene calls are TRBV2 and TRBJ1-4, with D possibly being TRBD1 (6 bases). The CDR3 is 17 amino acids. The germline gives CDR1 SNHLY, CDR2 FYNNEI. V shed 0 bases and J shed 5 bases, with 16 bases lying between them. CDR3 bases: TGTGCCAGCAGTGAAGCGCTTGGGAGGGGGATAAATGAAAAACTGTTTTTT. This codes for CASSEALGRGINEKLFF.

The chain links TRBV5-8 to TRBJ1-5, with D unclear. CDR1 SGHTS and CDR2 YDEGEE come from the germline V gene. The CDR3 consists of 14 residues. Trimming took off 4 bases at V and 1 base at J, with 9 bases between the two ends. CDR3 in amino acids: CASSPSSSNQPQHF. The CDR3 nucleotides are TGTGCCAGCAGCCCCTCTTCGAGCAATCAGCCCCAGCATTTT.

Only one count was recorded for this clone. J is TRBJ1-5 and V is TRBV15, with 9 bases that match TRBD1. This CDR3 has 14 amino acids. Germline V gene sequence: CDR1 LNHNV, CDR2 YYDKDF (reference sequence). J gave up 3 bases and V 5 bases, and 2 bases lay outside the gene matches. For the CDR3, the DNA is TGTGCCACCAGCGGGGACAGGGACAATCAGCCCCAGCATTTT. It encodes CATSGDRDNQPQHF.

The chain uses TRBV5-5 and TRBJ2-7; D is unclear. V gave up 1 base and J gave up 2 bases, with 7 bases separating them. The CDR3 runs 13 residues. Germline values: CDR1 SGHKS, CDR2 YYEKEE (reference sequence). The CDR3 sequence is CASSLRDPYEQYF. CDR3 coding DNA: TGTGCCAGCAGCTTGAGGGATCCCTACGAGCAGTACTTC.

The DNA of the CDR3 is TGTGCCAGCAGTTTTTCCAGTTATAGCAATCAGCCCCAGCATTTT. This encodes CASSFSSYSNQPQHF. The V call is TRBV27, the J call TRBJ1-5; D remains unclear. The CDR3 has 15 amino acids. V was clipped by 3 bases and J by 0 bases, with 9 bases between them. Germline loops: CDR1 MNHEY, CDR2 SMNVEV (reference sequence).

This clone appeared once. Other DNA sequences in the sample encode the same CDR3. The chain carries TRBV9 and TRBJ2-5; D uncertain. Germline V CDR1 and CDR2: SGDLS, YYNGEE. There are 14 residues in the CDR3. Trimming took 0 bases from V and 2 from J, leaving 8 bases between them. The CDR3 DNA reads TGTGCCAGCAGCGTAGAGGGCCTTCAAGAGACCCAGTACTTC. Translation gives CASSVEGLQETQYF.